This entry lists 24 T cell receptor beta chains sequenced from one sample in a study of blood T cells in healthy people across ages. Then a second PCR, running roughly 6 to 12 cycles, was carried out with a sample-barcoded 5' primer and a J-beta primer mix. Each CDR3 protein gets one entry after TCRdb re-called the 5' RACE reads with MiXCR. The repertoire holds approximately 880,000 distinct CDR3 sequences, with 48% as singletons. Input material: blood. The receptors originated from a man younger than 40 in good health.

CDR3 coding DNA: TGTGCCAGCAGTTACGAGTCGAGCGCCGCCTACGAGCAGTACTTC. Protein: CASSYESSAAYEQYF. The chain is built from TRBV6-2 or TRBV6-3 and TRBJ2-7, with D unclear. In germline, CDR1 is MNHEY, CDR2 SVGEGT. V was pared by 2 bases and J by 2 bases, with 13 bases between. The CDR3 length is 15 residues.

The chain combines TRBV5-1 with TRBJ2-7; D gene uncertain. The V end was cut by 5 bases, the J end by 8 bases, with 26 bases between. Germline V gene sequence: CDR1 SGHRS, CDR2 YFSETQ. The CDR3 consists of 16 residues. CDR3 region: CASRVGEMIATAQQYF. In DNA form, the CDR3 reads TGCGCCAGCAGGGTCGGCGAGATGATAGCCACAGCCCAGCAGTACTTC.

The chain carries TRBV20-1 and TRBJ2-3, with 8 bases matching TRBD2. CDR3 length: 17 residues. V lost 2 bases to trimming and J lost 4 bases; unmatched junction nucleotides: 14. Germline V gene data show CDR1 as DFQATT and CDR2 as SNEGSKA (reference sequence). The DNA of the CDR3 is TGCAGTGCTAGACAAGCGGGAGAACGCACCCAGCCAGATACGCAGTATTTT. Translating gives CSARQAGERTQPDTQYF.

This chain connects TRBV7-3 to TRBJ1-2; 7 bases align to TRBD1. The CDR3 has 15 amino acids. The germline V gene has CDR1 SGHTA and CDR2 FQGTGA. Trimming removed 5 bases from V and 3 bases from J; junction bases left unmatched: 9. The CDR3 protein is CASSIGPGTDYGYTF. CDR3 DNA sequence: TGTGCCAGCAGCATAGGGCCCGGGACAGACTATGGCTACACCTTC.

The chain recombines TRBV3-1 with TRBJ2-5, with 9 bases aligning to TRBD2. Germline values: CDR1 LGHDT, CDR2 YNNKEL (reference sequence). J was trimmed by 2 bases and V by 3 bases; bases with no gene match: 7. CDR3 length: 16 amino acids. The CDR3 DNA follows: TGTGCCAGCAGCCAGCGGACTAGCGTTACTCAAGAGACCCAGTACTTC. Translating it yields CASSQRTSVTQETQYF.

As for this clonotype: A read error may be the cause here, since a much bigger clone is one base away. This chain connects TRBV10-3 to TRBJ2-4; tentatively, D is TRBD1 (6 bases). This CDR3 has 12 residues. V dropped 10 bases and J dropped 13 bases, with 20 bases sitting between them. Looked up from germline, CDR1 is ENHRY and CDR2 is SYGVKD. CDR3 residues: CATQTGYNEQYF. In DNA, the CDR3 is TGTGCCACCCAGACAGGTTACAATGAGCAGTACTTC.

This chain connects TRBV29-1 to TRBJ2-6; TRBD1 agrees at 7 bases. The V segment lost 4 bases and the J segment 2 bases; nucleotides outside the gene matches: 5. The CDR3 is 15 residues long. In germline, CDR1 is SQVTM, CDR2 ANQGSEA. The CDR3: CSVAADRAGANVLTF. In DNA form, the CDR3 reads TGCAGCGTTGCGGCTGACAGGGCTGGGGCCAACGTCCTGACTTTC.

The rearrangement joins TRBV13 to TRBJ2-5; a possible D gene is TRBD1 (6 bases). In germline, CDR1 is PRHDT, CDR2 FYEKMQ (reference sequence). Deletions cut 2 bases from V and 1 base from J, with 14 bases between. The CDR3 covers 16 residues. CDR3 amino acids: CASSLRGKIFQETQYF. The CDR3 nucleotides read TGTGCCAGCAGCTTAAGGGGGAAGATCTTCCAAGAGACCCAGTACTTC.

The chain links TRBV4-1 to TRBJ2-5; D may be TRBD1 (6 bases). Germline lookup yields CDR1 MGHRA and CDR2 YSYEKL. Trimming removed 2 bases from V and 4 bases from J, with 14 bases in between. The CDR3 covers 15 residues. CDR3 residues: CASSQRTGYGETQYF. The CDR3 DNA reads TGCGCCAGCAGCCAAAGAACAGGGTATGGAGAGACCCAGTACTTC.

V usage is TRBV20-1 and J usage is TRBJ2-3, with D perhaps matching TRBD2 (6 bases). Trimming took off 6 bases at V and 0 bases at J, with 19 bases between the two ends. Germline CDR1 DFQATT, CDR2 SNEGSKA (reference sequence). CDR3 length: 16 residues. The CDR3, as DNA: TGCAGTGCCCCCGACCGGGGGAAGGATAGCACAGATACGCAGTATTTT. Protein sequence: CSAPDRGKDSTDTQYF.

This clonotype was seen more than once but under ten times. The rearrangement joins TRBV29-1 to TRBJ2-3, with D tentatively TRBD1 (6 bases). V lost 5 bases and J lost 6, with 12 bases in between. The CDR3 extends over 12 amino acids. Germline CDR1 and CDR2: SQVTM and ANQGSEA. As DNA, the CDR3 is TGCAGCGTTACAGGGAATAGGGATACGCAGTATTTT. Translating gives CSVTGNRDTQYF.

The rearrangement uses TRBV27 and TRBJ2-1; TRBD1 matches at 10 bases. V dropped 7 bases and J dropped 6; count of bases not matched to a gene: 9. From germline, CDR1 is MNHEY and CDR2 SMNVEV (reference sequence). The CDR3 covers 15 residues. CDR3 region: CASIPGQGTCNEQFF. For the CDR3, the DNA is TGTGCCAGCATCCCGGGACAGGGGACCTGCAATGAGCAGTTCTTC.

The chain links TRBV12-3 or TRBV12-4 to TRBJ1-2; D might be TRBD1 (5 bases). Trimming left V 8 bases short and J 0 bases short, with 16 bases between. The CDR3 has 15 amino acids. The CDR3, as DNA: TGTGCCAGCGGAGTGGGGGAGGTTGCTAACTATGGCTACACCTTC. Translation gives CASGVGEVANYGYTF.

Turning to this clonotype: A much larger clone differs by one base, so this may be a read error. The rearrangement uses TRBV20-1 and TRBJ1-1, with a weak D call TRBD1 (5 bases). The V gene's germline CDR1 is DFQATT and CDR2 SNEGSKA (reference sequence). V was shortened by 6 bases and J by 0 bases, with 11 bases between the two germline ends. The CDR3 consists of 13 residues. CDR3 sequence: CSAHRSVNTEAFF. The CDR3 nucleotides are TGCAGTGCCCACAGGAGCGTGAACACTGAAGCTTTCTTT.

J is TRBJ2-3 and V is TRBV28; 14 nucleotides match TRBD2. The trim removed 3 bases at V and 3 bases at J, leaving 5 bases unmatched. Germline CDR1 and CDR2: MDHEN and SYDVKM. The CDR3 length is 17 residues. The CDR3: CASSFWTSGGRTDTQYF. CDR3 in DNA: TGTGCCAGCAGTTTTTGGACTAGCGGGGGGAGAACAGATACGCAGTATTTT. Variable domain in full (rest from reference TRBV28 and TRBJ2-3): DVKVTQSSRYLVKRTGEKVFLECVQDMDHENMFWYRQDPGLGLRLIYFSYDVKMKEKGDIPEGYSVSREKKERFSLILESASTNQTSMYLCASSFWTSGGRTDTQYFGPGTRLTVL.

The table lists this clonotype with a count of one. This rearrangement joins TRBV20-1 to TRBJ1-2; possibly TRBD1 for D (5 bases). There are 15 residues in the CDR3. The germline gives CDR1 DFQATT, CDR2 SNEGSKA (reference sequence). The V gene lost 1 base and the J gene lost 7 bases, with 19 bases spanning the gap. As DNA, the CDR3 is TGCAGTGCTAGAGCTACGAATCAGGGCATTGGTGGCTACACCTTC. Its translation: CSARATNQGIGGYTF.

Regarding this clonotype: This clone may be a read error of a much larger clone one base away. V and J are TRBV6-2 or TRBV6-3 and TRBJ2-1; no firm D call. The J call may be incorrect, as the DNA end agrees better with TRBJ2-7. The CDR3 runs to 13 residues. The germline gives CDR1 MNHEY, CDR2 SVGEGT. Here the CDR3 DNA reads TGTGCCAGCAGTTACCGGCGGCACAATGAGCAGTACTTC. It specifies CASSYRRHNEQYF.

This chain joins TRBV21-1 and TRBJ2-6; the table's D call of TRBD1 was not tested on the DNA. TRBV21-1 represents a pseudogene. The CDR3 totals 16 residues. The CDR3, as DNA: TGTGCCAGCAGCGCCCGGGACGGCTCTGGGGCCAACGTCCTGACTTTC. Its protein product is CASSARDGSGANVLTF.

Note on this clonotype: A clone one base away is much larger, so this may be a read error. This CDR3 is CSVEGDGGRDQYF. CDR3 coding DNA: TGCAGCGTTGAGGGGGACGGGGGGCGCGATCAGTACTTC. V usage is TRBV29-1 and J usage is TRBJ2-4; maybe TRBD2 (7 bases). Germline V gene data show CDR1 as SQVTM and CDR2 as ANQGSEA. The length of the CDR3 is 13 residues. With 3 bases removed from V and 12 bases from J, the gap between germline ends came to 18 bases.

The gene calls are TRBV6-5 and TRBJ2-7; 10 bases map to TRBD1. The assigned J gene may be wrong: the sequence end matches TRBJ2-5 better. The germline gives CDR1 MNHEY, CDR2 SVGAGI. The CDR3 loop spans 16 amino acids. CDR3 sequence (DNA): TGTGCCAGCAGTTACGACAGGACAGGGGGACTCGGGACCCAGTACTTC. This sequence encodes CASSYDRTGGLGTQYF.

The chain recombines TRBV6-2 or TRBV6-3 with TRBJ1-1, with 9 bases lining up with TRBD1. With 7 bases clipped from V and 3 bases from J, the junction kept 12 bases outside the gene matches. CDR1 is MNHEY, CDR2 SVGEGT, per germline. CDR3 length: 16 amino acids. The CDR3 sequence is CASTLQDRGGYTEAFF. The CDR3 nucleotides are TGTGCCAGCACCCTACAGGACAGGGGAGGATACACTGAAGCTTTCTTT.

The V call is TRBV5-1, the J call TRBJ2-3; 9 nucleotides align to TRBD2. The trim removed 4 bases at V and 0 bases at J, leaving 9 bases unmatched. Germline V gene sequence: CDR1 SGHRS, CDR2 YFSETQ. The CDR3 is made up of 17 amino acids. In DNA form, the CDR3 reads TGCGCCAGCAGCCCCCCTGGCGGGGGGGTTAGCACAGATACGCAGTATTTT. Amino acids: CASSPPGGGVSTDTQYF.

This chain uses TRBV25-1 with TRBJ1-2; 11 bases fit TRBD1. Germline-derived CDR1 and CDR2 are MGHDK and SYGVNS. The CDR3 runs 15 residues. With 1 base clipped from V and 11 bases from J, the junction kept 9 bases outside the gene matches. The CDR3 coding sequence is TGTGCCAGCAGTGAATCGAGGACAGGGGGCACGGGTTACACCTTC. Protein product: CASSESRTGGTGYTF.

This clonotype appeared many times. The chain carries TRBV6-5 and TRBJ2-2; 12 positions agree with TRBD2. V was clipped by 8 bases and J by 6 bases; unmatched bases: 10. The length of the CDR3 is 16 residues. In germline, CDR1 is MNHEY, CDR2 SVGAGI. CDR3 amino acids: CASRTSGEVNAGELFF. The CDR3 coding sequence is TGTGCCAGCCGGACTAGCGGGGAAGTCAACGCCGGGGAGCTGTTTTTT.